The 27 T cell receptor beta chains listed next were all sequenced from one sample in a study of cytomegalovirus exposure and HLA in healthy donors. With 60 Vbeta and 13 Jbeta primers, the PCR was carried out. Some clones are missing from TCRdb's copy, which holds only in-frame ones; the method was immunoSEQ multiplex PCR. The sample lists approximately 150,000 clones, 80% seen once, with about 15% in the top ten. Sequencing input: PBMCs. The receptors stem from a woman in her thirties or forties in good health and CMV-seronegative.

The J gene is TRBJ1-4, the V gene TRBV7-2; D ambiguous. The length of the CDR3 is 14 residues. Trimming stripped 3 bases from V and 4 bases from J, with 9 bases between. Germline V gene sequence: CDR1 SGHTA, CDR2 FQGNSA. The CDR3 protein is CASSFKSHNEKLFF. The CDR3 DNA sequence: TGTGCCAGCAGCTTTAAGAGTCATAATGAAAAACTGTTTTTT.

The genes are TRBV28 and TRBJ1-1, with 10 bases lining up with TRBD1. The J segment lost 3 bases and the V segment lost 5 bases, leaving 6 bases of the junction unmatched. This CDR3 region has 15 residues. Germline loops: CDR1 MDHEN, CDR2 SYDVKM. The CDR3 loop reads CASSTTGQGHTEAFF. The CDR3 DNA follows: TGTGCCAGCAGTACGACGGGACAGGGGCACACTGAAGCTTTCTTT.

The CDR3 loop is CASSSTGGTYEQYF. The DNA of the CDR3 is TGTGCCAGCAGCTCGACAGGGGGGACCTACGAGCAGTACTTC. The chain combines TRBV5-5 with TRBJ2-7; 9 bases are shared with TRBD1. The germline V gene encodes CDR1 SGHKS and CDR2 YYEKEE (reference sequence). The CDR3 loop spans 14 amino acids. The junction had 3 bases not matched to a gene; V was cut back by 3 bases and J by 2 bases.

CDR3 in DNA: TGTGCCAGCAGTTTACTAGCGGGATCCTACGAGCAGTACTTC. Translation gives CASSLLAGSYEQYF. This chain links TRBV28 with TRBJ2-7, with 9 bases lining up with TRBD2. Germline V CDR1 and CDR2: MDHEN, SYDVKM. Trimming removed 2 bases from V and 1 base from J; junction bases left unmatched: 0. There are 14 residues in the CDR3.

In its sample, this clone was seen once. The rearrangement joins TRBV9 to TRBJ2-6; possible D gene TRBD2, 5 bases. Germline V gives CDR1 SGDLS, CDR2 YYNGEE. The CDR3 totals 15 residues. Trimming took off 4 bases at V and 4 bases at J, with 12 bases between the two ends. The CDR3 here is CASSPQTGGANVLTF. CDR3 bases: TGTGCCAGCAGCCCCCAGACGGGGGGGGCCAACGTCCTGACTTTC. The variable domain in full, completed from reference TRBV9 and TRBJ2-6, reads DSGVTQTPKHLITATGQRVTLRCSPRSGDLSVYWYQQSLDQGLQFLIQYYNGEERAKGNILERFSAQQFPDLHSELNLSSLELGDSALYFCASSPQTGGANVLTFGAGSRLTVL.

The chain has TRBV6-6 and TRBJ2-7; 7 bases align to TRBD1. Looked up from germline, CDR1 is MNHNY and CDR2 is SVGAGI (reference sequence). This CDR3 has 16 residues. V shed 5 bases and J 7 bases; nucleotides not matched to a gene: 17. CDR3 nucleotides: TGTGCCAGCAGTCATACAACCGGGACAGTTCTCGTGGAGCAGTACTTC. It encodes CASSHTTGTVLVEQYF.

This chain joins TRBV11-2 and TRBJ2-6, with a weak D call TRBD2 (5 bases). The CDR3 runs 19 residues. CDR1 and CDR2 from the germline V gene are SGHAT and FQNNGV. The CDR3 DNA follows: TGTGCGAGTCCCGACGGGGTTACCGGATTTGGGGCTGGGGCCAACGTCCTGACTTTC. Protein sequence: CASPDGVTGFGAGANVLTF.

This chain connects TRBV7-2 to TRBJ2-7, with a weak D call TRBD2 (5 bases). Germline V CDR1 and CDR2: SGHTA, FQGNSA. The CDR3 is 15 residues long. The ends were cut back, 4 bases at V and 3 bases at J, with 16 bases in the middle. CDR3 region: CASSSLGGRIYEQYF. The DNA of the CDR3 is TGTGCCAGCAGCTCCCTAGGAGGACGCATCTACGAGCAGTACTTC. Full variable domain (outside the CDR3, taken from reference TRBV7-2 and TRBJ2-7): GAGVSQSPSNKVTEKGKDVELRCDPISGHTALYWYRQSLGQGLEFLIYFQGNSAPDKSGLPSDRFSAERTGGSVSTLTIQRTQQEDSAVYLCASSSLGGRIYEQYFGPGTRLTVT.

The chain links TRBV11-2 to TRBJ2-7, with 7 bases aligning to TRBD2. The CDR3 covers 14 residues. Germline loops: CDR1 SGHAT, CDR2 FQNNGV. V shed 0 bases, J shed 7 bases, and the junction held 6 bases outside the gene matches. In DNA, the CDR3 is TGTGCCAGCAGCTTAGAGAGGTGGCGGGGGGAGCAGTACTTC. Its translation: CASSLERWRGEQYF.

J is TRBJ2-2 and V is TRBV11-2; a weak D match, TRBD2 (5 bases). CDR3 length: 14 residues. The germline gives CDR1 SGHAT, CDR2 FQNNGV. The V end lost 6 bases, the J end lost 5 bases, and 13 bases lay between the germline ends. DNA of the CDR3: TGTGCCAGCAGGAGGACTGCTGGGACCGGGGAGCTGTTTTTT. Amino acid sequence: CASRRTAGTGELFF.

This clone was counted a few times. The chain joins TRBV7-3 to TRBJ2-7, with D possibly matching TRBD1 (5 bases). Germline assignment: CDR1 SGHTA and CDR2 FQGTGA. Trimming shortened V by 6 bases and J by 2 bases, and 17 bases separated the two germline ends. The CDR3 length is 15 residues. The CDR3 reads CASSLNRGPTYEQYF. In DNA, the CDR3 is TGTGCCAGCAGTTTGAATAGGGGCCCCACCTACGAGCAGTACTTC.

The chain uses TRBV5-1 and TRBJ1-1; D not resolved. This CDR3 comprises 15 residues. V lost 2 bases to trimming and J lost 1 base, with 12 bases between them. Germline values: CDR1 SGHRS, CDR2 YFSETQ. Here the CDR3 reads CASSFISAANTEAFF. CDR3 nucleotide sequence: TGCGCCAGCAGCTTCATCAGCGCGGCGAACACTGAAGCTTTCTTT.

The chain has TRBV5-6 and TRBJ2-7, with 7 nucleotides matching TRBD1. This CDR3 comprises 16 residues. The V gene end was trimmed by 6 bases and the J gene end by 5 bases; junction bases not matched to a gene: 17. The germline V gene encodes CDR1 SGHDT and CDR2 YYEEEE. The CDR3 nucleotides read TGTGCCAGCACCCCCCGGGGAGCAGGGGGATCCAACGAGCAGTACTTC. Protein: CASTPRGAGGSNEQYF.

The chain combines TRBV19 with TRBJ2-7; D gene unclear. Germline-derived CDR1 and CDR2 are LNHDA and SQIVND (reference sequence). The CDR3 spans 14 residues. V lost 3 bases and J 0 bases, leaving 9 bases between the germline ends. The CDR3 sequence: CASSMRSSSYEQYF. Here the CDR3 DNA reads TGTGCCAGTAGTATGAGGAGTAGCTCCTACGAGCAGTACTTC.

Ten or more counts support this clone. This chain joins TRBV10-1 and TRBJ2-5, with D unclear. V was pared by 4 bases and J by 0 bases, with 6 bases between. The CDR3 has 13 residues. Germline-derived CDR1 and CDR2 are WNHNN and SYGVQD (reference sequence). CDR3 amino acids: CASSGQYQETQYF. CDR3 nucleotide sequence: TGCGCCAGCAGTGGTCAGTACCAAGAGACCCAGTACTTC.

This chain joins TRBV10-3 and TRBJ2-7; TRBD2 aligns across 11 bases. V was clipped by 4 bases and J by 2 bases; unmatched bases: 4. From germline, CDR1 is ENHRY and CDR2 SYGVKD. This CDR3 comprises 15 residues. The CDR3 DNA reads TGTGCCATCAGTGCCACTAGCGGGGGAACCTACGAGCAGTACTTC. As protein: CAISATSGGTYEQYF.

The chain recombines TRBV29-1 with TRBJ2-2; 9 nucleotides agree with TRBD1. V was pared by 4 bases and J by 6 bases, with 3 bases of the junction left unmatched. This CDR3 contains 13 residues. The V gene's germline CDR1 is SQVTM and CDR2 ANQGSEA. As DNA, the CDR3 is TGCAGCGTTGCCGGGACAGGGTCCGGGGAGCTGTTTTTT. Its protein product is CSVAGTGSGELFF.

V gene TRBV11-2 combines with J gene TRBJ2-1, with a weak D call TRBD1 (6 bases). CDR3 length equals 12 residues. V gave up 5 bases and J gave up 14 bases, with 16 bases separating them. Per the germline V gene, CDR1 is SGHAT and CDR2 is FQNNGV. The CDR3 sequence is CASSTLQGSKFF. As DNA, the CDR3 is TGTGCCAGCAGCACTTTACAGGGCTCGAAGTTCTTC.

V gene TRBV7-9 combines with J gene TRBJ2-1; no definite D call. The germline gives CDR1 SEHNR, CDR2 FQNEAQ (reference sequence). This CDR3 comprises 11 residues. Trimming took 5 bases from V and 7 from J, leaving 6 bases between them. CDR3 coding DNA: TGTGCCAGCAGCCAAGAGAATGAGCAGTTCTTC. It specifies CASSQENEQFF.

The chain couples TRBV4-1 to TRBJ2-1; D unclear. The CDR3 is made up of 15 amino acids. V was cut by 0 bases and J by 5 bases, with 11 bases left in between. Germline V gene lookup returns CDR1 MGHRA and CDR2 YSYEKL. CDR3 amino acids: CASSQDLYRDNEQFF. The CDR3 bases are TGCGCCAGCAGCCAAGATCTGTACCGGGACAATGAGCAGTTCTTC.

The chain recombines TRBV5-5 with TRBJ1-6, with 7 positions matching TRBD1. Trimming cost V 3 bases and J 7 bases; bases outside gene matches: 4. Per germline, CDR1 SGHKS and CDR2 YYEKEE (reference sequence). The length of the CDR3 is 14 residues. The CDR3 DNA follows: TGTGCCAGCAGCTCCGGGACAGCGAATTCACCCCTCCACTTT. Translation: CASSSGTANSPLHF.

This clone was seen more than once but under ten times. The chain is built from TRBV12-5 and TRBJ1-1, with a possible D match to TRBD1 (6 bases). V was cut by 4 bases and J by 0 bases, with 18 bases left in between. Germline lookup yields CDR1 LGHNT and CDR2 FRNRAP. CDR3 length: 17 residues. CDR3 nucleotide sequence: TGTGCTAGTGGTTACCCCGCGGAACAGGGTATGAACACTGAAGCTTTCTTT. This gives the protein CASGYPAEQGMNTEAFF.

The chain recombines TRBV21-1 with TRBJ1-5. TRBV21-1 corresponds to a pseudogene. The CDR3 has 13 residues. Here the CDR3 reads CASSKTGGQPQHF. The CDR3 DNA follows: TGTGCCAGCAGCAAAACGGGGGGTCAGCCCCAGCATTTT.

Of note for this clone: An end of the junction differs from the germline gene, which may be a read error. The V call is TRBV7-9, the J call TRBJ1-2; possible D gene TRBD1, 6 bases. The CDR3 loop spans 16 amino acids. Germline V lookup: CDR1 SEHNR, CDR2 FQNEAQ (reference sequence). The CDR3 region is CSSSLVQGSFDYGYTF. CDR3 DNA sequence: TGTTCCAGCAGCTTAGTCCAGGGGAGTTTCGACTATGGCTACACCTTC.

The chain uses TRBV28 and TRBJ2-5, with 9 bases fitting TRBD2. The ends lost 6 bases at V and 2 bases at J; junction bases unmatched: 7. CDR3 length equals 15 residues. In germline, CDR1 is MDHEN, CDR2 SYDVKM. This chain's CDR3 is CASSPGTSLQETQYF. DNA of the CDR3: TGTGCCAGCAGCCCAGGGACTAGCTTACAAGAGACCCAGTACTTC.

The chain couples TRBV29-1 to TRBJ1-1, with TRBD1 identical over 8 bases. Losses at the gene ends were 2 bases for V and 5 bases for J; bases not matched to a gene: 22. Germline loops: CDR1 SQVTM, CDR2 ANQGSEA. The CDR3 is 19 amino acids. Written as DNA, the CDR3 is TGCAGCGTTGAACCTCGAAGAGGACAGGGTTCGGGGCCCCCAACTGAAGCTTTCTTT. Encoded protein: CSVEPRRGQGSGPPTEAFF. The complete variable domain, with remaining parts taken from reference TRBV29-1 and TRBJ1-1, reads SAVISQKPSRDICQRGTSLTIQCQVDSQVTMMFWYRQQPGQSLTLIATANQGSEATYESGFVIDKFPISRPNLTFSTLTVSNMSPEDSSIYLCSVEPRRGQGSGPPTEAFFGQGTRLTVV.

The chain is built from TRBV7-8 and TRBJ2-7; no clear D gene. The CDR3 covers 13 residues. Trimming removed 3 bases from V and 0 bases from J, with 6 bases in between. Germline CDR1 and CDR2: SGHVS and FQNEAQ. The chain's CDR3 is CASSFRISYEQYF. The CDR3 nucleotides read TGTGCCAGCAGCTTCAGGATCTCCTACGAGCAGTACTTC.